This T cell receptor beta chain was documented in a study of shared clonotypes between healthy human individuals. CD8 cells classed as naive were CD45RO-negative and positively selected for CCR7, excluding terminally differentiated effector memory CD45RA+ cells. Produced via immunoSEQ multiplex PCR; TCRdb's table is partial and in-frame only. Of roughly 2 million clones listed, approximately 95% are singletons. V lost 3 bases, J lost 3 bases, and 9 bases lay in between. The length of the CDR3 is 14 residues. CDR1 is LGHNA, CDR2 YSLEER, per germline. The chain has TRBV4-3 and TRBJ2-1; unclear D gene. Sample: naive CD8+ T cells sorted from blood. This clonotype originated in a man in his late teens or twenties in good health. CDR3 nucleotides: TGCGCCAGCAGCCAGAGGACGGGCTACAATGAGCAGTTCTTC. Its translation: CASSQRTGYNEQFF.